One and the same sample provided the 24 T cell receptor beta chains below, sequenced in a study of blood T cell repertoires in COVID-19 (dated by TCRdb to the early 2020s). The library was built by means of the immunoSEQ multiplex PCR assay. Not all clones reach the TCRdb copy of this immuneACCESS table, which keeps in-frame sequences only. Checked studies attribute under half of the gap to unresolved V genes and leave the rest unexplained. This sample has roughly 98,000 clones in its table, and around four fifths of those were observed once. Together, the top ten hold approximately 12% of the sample. Material: peripheral blood. These TCRs come from an older woman with active or convalescent COVID-19.

The genes are TRBV5-1 and TRBJ1-4, with D uncertain. This CDR3 is 15 amino acids long. V was clipped by 0 bases and J by 0 bases, with 6 bases between them. Germline V CDR1 and CDR2: SGHRS, YFSETQ. In nucleotides, the CDR3 is TGCGCCAGCAGCTTGGGAACATCAACTAATGAAAAACTGTTTTTT. This gives the protein CASSLGTSTNEKLFF.

The chain uses TRBV2 and TRBJ2-7, with 8 nucleotides matching TRBD1. This CDR3 spans 15 amino acids. Germline V CDR1 and CDR2: SNHLY, FYNNEI. V gave up 4 bases and J gave up 5 bases; unmatched junction bases: 10. The CDR3 spells CASSVPTGAVNEQYF. DNA for the CDR3: TGTGCCAGCAGTGTCCCGACAGGGGCCGTTAACGAGCAGTACTTC. Looking up the rest from reference TRBV2 and TRBJ2-7 gives the full variable domain: EPEVTQTPSHQVTQMGQEVILRCVPISNHLYFYWYRQILGQKVEFLVSFYNNEISEKSEIFDDQFSVERPDGSNFTLKIRSTKLEDSAMYFCASSVPTGAVNEQYFGPGTRLTVT.

About this clone: One end of the junction is discordant with germline, which a read error may explain. This sequence joins TRBV27 and TRBJ2-7, with a weak D call TRBD2 (6 bases). There are 16 residues in the CDR3. Germline V gene lookup returns CDR1 MNHEY and CDR2 SMNVEV (reference sequence). The CDR3 nucleotides are TGTGCCAGCAGTCCCTTTAGTGATGGGACTCGGGTGGGGTATCACTTC. As protein: CASSPFSDGTRVGYHF.

The chain's CDR3 is CASSPILTGGYGYTF. DNA for the CDR3: TGTGCCAGCAGCCCTATTCTGACAGGGGGCTATGGCTACACCTTC. The chain recombines TRBV14 with TRBJ1-2; 9 positions match TRBD1. The CDR3 is 15 amino acids. Germline CDR1 SGHDN, CDR2 FVKESK. V lost 4 bases, J lost 4 bases, and 7 bases stayed unmatched.

The chain recombines TRBV5-4 with TRBJ1-1; TRBD1 matches 12 bases. The CDR3 length is 17 residues. Germline CDR1 and CDR2: SGHNT and YYREEE (reference sequence). Trimming cost V 0 bases and J 1 base; bases outside gene matches: 4. CDR3 residues: CASSLAGTGGPNTEAFF. The CDR3 nucleotides read TGTGCCAGCAGCTTGGCCGGGACAGGGGGCCCGAACACTGAAGCTTTCTTT.

The chain combines TRBV12-3 or TRBV12-4 with TRBJ1-2; D gene ambiguous. V lost 3 bases to trimming and J lost 6 bases, with 11 bases between them. This CDR3 is built from 13 residues. For the CDR3, the DNA is TGTGCCAGCAGTTTTAAGGCAGGCGATGGCTACACCTTC. The encoded protein is CASSFKAGDGYTF.

V gene TRBV3-1 (or the pseudogene TRBV3-2) combines with J gene TRBJ1-1; D is uncertain. Germline loops: CDR1 LGHDT, CDR2 YNNKEL (reference sequence). The CDR3 spans 15 residues. V was clipped by 1 base and J by 4 bases, with 13 bases between them. The CDR3 region has the DNA TGTGCCAGCAGCCAAGCCGGGGTTTTGGGCACTGAAGCTTTCTTT. Its translation: CASSQAGVLGTEAFF.

The chain couples TRBV7-9 to TRBJ2-1, with D possibly matching TRBD1 (6 bases). The CDR3 is 16 residues long. V lost 1 base and J lost 8, with 18 bases in between. Germline values: CDR1 SEHNR, CDR2 FQNEAQ (reference sequence). The chain's CDR3 is CASSLGPPQGSDEQFF. Written as DNA, the CDR3 is TGTGCCAGCAGCTTAGGGCCTCCACAGGGATCGGATGAGCAGTTCTTC.

V is TRBV25-1 and J is TRBJ2-7; no firm D call. This CDR3 is built from 14 residues. Germline values: CDR1 MGHDK, CDR2 SYGVNS. V lost 2 bases to trimming and J lost 11 bases, with 19 bases between them. The CDR3, as DNA: TGTGCCAGCAGTGAACCCAGATTCGCAGGAAAGAAGTACTTC. This encodes CASSEPRFAGKKYF.

V gene TRBV7-2 combines with J gene TRBJ1-1; 7 bases line up with TRBD1. V lost 3 bases, J lost 10 bases, and 2 bases stayed unmatched. This CDR3 has 11 residues. CDR1 is SGHTA, CDR2 FQGNSA, per germline. CDR3 region: CASSFGQVAFF. In DNA form, the CDR3 reads TGTGCCAGCAGCTTCGGACAGGTAGCTTTCTTT.

The chain couples TRBV5-1 to TRBJ2-1, with 12 bases aligning to TRBD2. Germline V gene data show CDR1 as SGHRS and CDR2 as YFSETQ. The CDR3 totals 14 residues. J gave up 8 bases and V 0 bases, and 0 bases lay outside the gene matches. The CDR3 DNA sequence: TGCGCCAGCAGCTTGGGACTAGCGGGGGATGAGCAGTTCTTC. Translation: CASSLGLAGDEQFF.

V gene TRBV19 combines with J gene TRBJ2-7; 7 bases fit TRBD1. The CDR3 covers 16 residues. Germline loops: CDR1 LNHDA, CDR2 SQIVND (reference sequence). V gave up 3 bases and J gave up 2 bases; unmatched junction bases: 10. The CDR3 bases are TGTGCCAGTAGTATGGGACAGACGCTTGCGGCCTACGAGCAGTACTTC. This gives the protein CASSMGQTLAAYEQYF.

This chain connects TRBV5-4 to TRBJ1-1; possibly TRBD1 for D (5 bases). In germline, CDR1 is SGHNT, CDR2 YYREEE (reference sequence). This CDR3 region has 14 residues. Between the trimmed V and J ends, which lost 0 bases and 0 bases, there was a span of 6 bases. The CDR3 spells CASSLADMNTEAFF. The DNA for the CDR3 is TGTGCCAGCAGCTTGGCGGACATGAACACTGAAGCTTTCTTT. Based on the CDR3 plus reference TRBV5-4 and TRBJ1-1, the full variable domain is ETGVTQSPTHLIKTRGQQVTLRCSSQSGHNTVSWYQQALGQGPQFIFQYYREEENGRGNFPPRFSGLQFPNYSSELNVNALELDDSALYLCASSLADMNTEAFFGQGTRLTVV.

The genes are TRBV10-3 and TRBJ2-7; 7 bases agree with TRBD2. This CDR3 has 12 residues. Germline V lookup: CDR1 ENHRY, CDR2 SYGVKD. V shed 5 bases and J 13 bases; nucleotides not matched to a gene: 11. The DNA of the CDR3 is TGTGCCATCAGTCGTCCGGACGGGACTACCTACTTC. Its protein is CAISRPDGTTYF.

The gene calls are TRBV5-1 and TRBJ1-1; 9 bases agree with TRBD1. This CDR3 is 15 amino acids long. From germline, CDR1 is SGHRS and CDR2 YFSETQ. Germline trimming cut 3 bases from V and 3 bases from J; bases unmatched to any gene: 6. In nucleotides, the CDR3 is TGCGCCAGCAGCTGGGGGACAGGGCGGGACACTGAAGCTTTCTTT. As protein: CASSWGTGRDTEAFF.

The rearrangement uses TRBV7-8 and TRBJ2-2, with D perhaps TRBD2 (5 bases). The germline CDR1 and CDR2 sequences are SGHVS and FQNEAQ. This CDR3 has 14 residues. V lost 5 bases to trimming and J lost 6 bases, with 13 bases between them. Here the CDR3 DNA reads TGTGCCAGCAGCCCGCGGGTTGAGGCCGGGGAGCTGTTTTTT. It translates to CASSPRVEAGELFF.

In this sample, this clone turned up many times. The rearrangement uses TRBV4-2 and TRBJ2-7, with TRBD2 matching over 7 bases. CDR3 length: 17 amino acids. Germline values: CDR1 LGHNA, CDR2 YNFKEQ. V lost 1 base to trimming and J lost 3 bases; unmatched junction nucleotides: 12. CDR3 sequence (DNA): TGTGCCAGCAGCCAAGTTAATGCGGGGGACGCTATCTACGAGCAGTACTTC. This codes for CASSQVNAGDAIYEQYF.

V gene TRBV5-1 combines with J gene TRBJ1-2; no firm D call. The germline V gene encodes CDR1 SGHRS and CDR2 YFSETQ. The CDR3 is made up of 14 amino acids. V gave up 6 bases and J gave up 1 base, with 13 bases separating them. CDR3 in amino acids: CASKEGTGNYGYTF. The CDR3 coding sequence is TGCGCCAGCAAGGAGGGAACGGGTAACTATGGCTACACCTTC.

This rearrangement joins TRBV5-1 to TRBJ2-7; TRBD1 aligns across 9 bases. The CDR3 extends over 14 amino acids. Looked up from germline, CDR1 is SGHRS and CDR2 is YFSETQ. V lost 1 base, J lost 7 bases, and 6 bases stayed unmatched. CDR3: CASSLLDRGGEQYF. The CDR3 bases are TGCGCCAGCAGCTTGCTGGACAGGGGAGGGGAGCAGTACTTC.

V usage is TRBV6-5 and J usage is TRBJ2-2; possible D gene TRBD1, 5 bases. V lost 8 bases and J 4 bases, leaving 17 bases between the germline ends. The CDR3 consists of 15 residues. The V gene's germline CDR1 is MNHEY and CDR2 SVGAGI. CDR3 sequence reads: CASLARALGTGELFF. The CDR3 region has the DNA TGTGCCAGCTTAGCCAGGGCCTTGGGCACCGGGGAGCTGTTTTTT.

The chain carries TRBV28 and TRBJ2-3; D gene unclear. Trimming cost V 6 bases and J 6 bases, with 10 bases left between them. The CDR3 sequence is 12 residues long. Germline loops: CDR1 MDHEN, CDR2 SYDVKM. CDR3 amino acids: CASRSGRDTQYF. The CDR3 DNA follows: TGTGCCAGCAGGTCAGGAAGGGATACGCAGTATTTT.

The CDR3 nucleotides are TGCGCCAGCAGCTTGGCCTTAACAGCCAATCGAGAGACCCAGTACTTC. Translation: CASSLALTANRETQYF. This chain joins TRBV5-1 and TRBJ2-5; D is unclear. V dropped 0 bases and J dropped 4 bases, with 16 bases sitting between them. This CDR3 comprises 16 residues. Germline CDR1 SGHRS, CDR2 YFSETQ. Drawing the rest from reference TRBV5-1 and TRBJ2-5, the complete variable domain is KAGVTQTPRYLIKTRGQQVTLSCSPISGHRSVSWYQQTPGQGLQFLFEYFSETQRNKGNFPGRFSGRQFSNSRSEMNVSTLELGDSALYLCASSLALTANRETQYFGPGTRLLVL.

The chain links TRBV27 to TRBJ2-7; 14 bases are shared with TRBD2. CDR1 is MNHEY, CDR2 SMNVEV, per germline (reference sequence). The CDR3 is 14 amino acids. V dropped 3 bases and J dropped 12; count of bases not matched to a gene: 7. Written as DNA, the CDR3 is TGTGCCAGCAGTTTGTCGGGACTAGCGGGGGAACCGTACTTC. Its protein product is CASSLSGLAGEPYF.

This clone was picked up one time. This sequence joins TRBV7-2 and TRBJ1-6; 7 nucleotides match TRBD1. Germline V gene lookup returns CDR1 SGHTA and CDR2 FQGNSA. The CDR3 totals 15 residues. Trimming took 3 bases from V and 10 from J; bases not matched to a gene: 9. CDR3 coding DNA: TGTGCCAGCAGCTTCTGGACAGGAGGGGACTCACCCCTCCACTTT. Protein: CASSFWTGGDSPLHF.